The rows below give T cell receptor beta chains drawn from one sample of a study of human T cells and chemical hapten exposure. TCRdb called the RACE reads again in MiXCR, with one record for every CDR3 protein. The top ten clones hold approximately 8% of a sample with 340,000 or so distinct CDR3 sequences, about 7% of them seen once. The starting material was whole blood, obtained in connection with sensitization to the hapten diphenylcyclopropenone (DPC). The origin of the receptors is a woman younger than 30 with alopecia areata. Some clones in this sample may be carry-over from other donors' samples. Each CDR3 is given without its conserved first and last residue. Each record gives: V gene, CDR3 protein.

>TRBV12-3/TRBV12-4
ASRYLDRDEQF
>TRBV12-3/TRBV12-4
ASSPQTGNEKLF
>TRBV24-1
ATSGSTNEKLF
>TRBV20-1
SARDRRSDAQH
>TRBV5-1
ASSLAGAPTDTQY
>TRBV28
ASRLGRTDTQY
>TRBV20-1
SASSSGGTEQY
>TRBV4-1
ASSLTGTGVLEQY
>TRBV3-1
ASGLGETQY
>TRBV18
ASSPGQGNQPQH
>TRBV5-1
ASSSRPENTEAF
>TRBV20-1
SALSLAGGNNFSTDTQY
>TRBV24-1
ATSDPETSGGSLDEQF
>TRBV20-1
SATGQGVDTQY
>TRBV7-9
ASSLAPRAKARGLKETQY
>TRBV4-3
ASSQGLLITDTQY
>TRBV6-6
ASRPVTGNTEAF
>TRBV20-1
SAPGTDNSPLH
>TRBV3-1
ASSQDKGYGYT
>TRBV6-2/TRBV6-3
ASSTPRQKAGSPLH
>TRBV6-2/TRBV6-3
ASSSVGLRPYEQY
>TRBV12-3/TRBV12-4
ASSLGENYEQY
>TRBV4-2
ASSPGEQNNSPLH
>TRBV20-1
SATSTHGGGRTDTQY
>TRBV12-3/TRBV12-4
ASSVKGLRTEAF
>TRBV2
ASSDNPFGTQY